This passage covers 17 T cell receptor beta chains from one sample sequenced in a study of shared clonotypes between healthy human individuals. The assay was immunoSEQ multiplex PCR, and TCRdb's table has in-frame clones only and misses some. The table shows 90,000 to 150,000 clones, with 68% occurring only once. The source material was memory CD8+ T cells sorted from blood. The subset was: CD45RO+ cells pooled with CCR7-negative TemRA cells. The receptors were sampled from a young woman in good health.

The CDR3 spells CASSSDRGRIGEQYF. The CDR3 region has the DNA TGTGCCAGCAGCTCCGACAGGGGGCGAATTGGCGAGCAGTACTTC. The chain uses TRBV7-2 and TRBJ2-7, with 10 positions matching TRBD1. The CDR3 consists of 15 residues. CDR1 is SGHTA and CDR2 is FQGNSA in the germline V gene. Trimming removed 4 bases from V and 6 bases from J; junction bases left unmatched: 9. The full variable domain, in which reference TRBV7-2 and TRBJ2-7 provide the parts outside the CDR3, is GAGVSQSPSNKVTEKGKDVELRCDPISGHTALYWYRQSLGQGLEFLIYFQGNSAPDKSGLPSDRFSAERTGGSVSTLTIQRTQQEDSAVYLCASSSDRGRIGEQYFGPGTRLTVT.

The sample holds many counts of this clone. V usage is TRBV15 and J usage is TRBJ2-3; 7 positions match TRBD1. V shed 4 bases and J 1 base; nucleotides not matched to a gene: 8. The germline gives CDR1 LNHNV, CDR2 YYDKDF (reference sequence). CDR3 length equals 16 residues. The CDR3 DNA follows: TGTGCCACCAGCAAGAACAGGGGAGCCGGCACAGATACGCAGTATTTT. Translating it yields CATSKNRGAGTDTQYF.

V usage is TRBV10-3 and J usage is TRBJ2-2, with 7 bases aligning to TRBD1. Per the germline V gene, CDR1 is ENHRY and CDR2 is SYGVKD. The J segment lost 1 base and the V segment lost 10 bases, leaving 3 bases of the junction unmatched. The CDR3 is made up of 13 amino acids. DNA for the CDR3: TGTGCCACCGACAGGGAGAACACCGGGGAGCTGTTTTTT. Translation: CATDRENTGELFF.

The rearrangement uses TRBV6-4 and TRBJ1-5; no firm D call. This CDR3 is built from 14 residues. V was trimmed by 0 bases and J by 6 bases, leaving 9 bases between them. Per the germline V gene, CDR1 is MRHNA and CDR2 is SNTAGT. The DNA of the CDR3 is TGTGCCAGCAGTGACTCCGGGGAGGGTCAGCCCCAGCATTTT. It codes for CASSDSGEGQPQHF.

V is TRBV5-6 and J is TRBJ2-1; no definite D call. Trimming pared 1 base from V and 9 bases from J, leaving 8 bases between. The CDR3 has 12 amino acids. Germline V gene sequence: CDR1 SGHDT, CDR2 YYEEEE. The DNA for the CDR3 is TGTGCCAGCAGCTTGTTCCCTTTTGAGCAGTTCTTC. As protein: CASSLFPFEQFF.

The CDR3 here is CASGGMGNTEAFF. In nucleotides, the CDR3 is TGTGCCAGCGGGGGGATGGGGAACACTGAAGCTTTCTTT. V gene TRBV27 combines with J gene TRBJ1-1; TRBD1 might be the D (5 bases). V was shortened by 8 bases and J by 1 base, with 11 bases between the two germline ends. The CDR3 runs to 13 residues. Germline CDR1 is MNHEY and CDR2 is SMNVEV (reference sequence).

The V and J genes are TRBV11-2 and TRBJ2-1; tentative D call: TRBD1 (6 bases). The ends were cut back, 6 bases at V and 0 bases at J, with 12 bases in the middle. This CDR3 comprises 15 residues. Germline-derived CDR1 and CDR2 are SGHAT and FQNNGV. CDR3 residues: CASSQQGNSYNEQFF. In DNA, the CDR3 is TGTGCCAGCAGTCAGCAGGGGAACTCCTACAATGAGCAGTTCTTC.

The CDR3 nucleotides are TGTGCCAGCAGATCCGGGACAGGGTATTACAATGAGCAGTTCTTC. The encoded protein is CASRSGTGYYNEQFF. The chain couples TRBV11-2 to TRBJ2-1, with TRBD1 identical over 9 bases. V lost 6 bases, J lost 4 bases, and 7 bases stayed unmatched. From germline, CDR1 is SGHAT and CDR2 FQNNGV. There are 15 residues in the CDR3.

To note about this clone: The junction shows a germline mismatch at one end, possibly a read error. V and J are TRBV10-3 and TRBJ2-7; D gene unclear. The CDR3 contains 14 residues. CDR1 ENHRY and CDR2 SYGVKD come from the germline V gene. The CDR3, as DNA: TGTGCCAGCAGTTACCGAGGCTTTCGCTACGAGCAGTACTTC. Its translation is CASSYRGFRYEQYF.

The rearrangement links TRBV25-1 to TRBJ2-1; the D gene is possibly TRBD1 (5 bases). The CDR3 extends over 12 amino acids. CDR1 is MGHDK, CDR2 SYGVNS, per germline. Trimming took off 6 bases at V and 10 bases at J, with 13 bases between the two ends. CDR3 region: CASSEQGSEQFF. The DNA of the CDR3 is TGTGCCAGCAGCGAGCAGGGCTCCGAGCAGTTCTTC.

This clone was observed many times. CDR3 protein: CASSDLLAGFDSGYNEQFF. DNA of the CDR3: TGTGCCAGCAGTGATCTACTAGCGGGATTTGACTCAGGGTACAATGAGCAGTTCTTC. The V call is TRBV28, the J call TRBJ2-1; 10 bases are shared with TRBD2. Per the germline V gene, CDR1 is MDHEN and CDR2 is SYDVKM. The V and J ends lost 5 bases and 4 bases, in that order; junction bases with no gene match: 17. CDR3 length: 19 amino acids. Looking up the rest from reference TRBV28 and TRBJ2-1 gives the full variable domain: DVKVTQSSRYLVKRTGEKVFLECVQDMDHENMFWYRQDPGLGLRLIYFSYDVKMKEKGDIPEGYSVSREKKERFSLILESASTNQTSMYLCASSDLLAGFDSGYNEQFFGPGTRLTVL.

The genes are TRBV6-6 and TRBJ1-5, with D unresolved. CDR1 and CDR2 (germline): MNHNY, SVGAGI (reference sequence). The CDR3 is 13 amino acids. Trimming shortened V by 6 bases and J by 4 bases, and 10 bases separated the two germline ends. The CDR3 DNA reads TGTGCCAGCAGAAGTCCGGAGAATCAGCCCCAGCATTTT. Translated: CASRSPENQPQHF.

This clone was seen once. As DNA, the CDR3 is TGTGCCAGCAGTGAATTGTGGACTCGGGGGAATGAGCAGTTCTTC. It encodes CASSELWTRGNEQFF. This rearrangement joins TRBV2 to TRBJ2-1; a possible D gene is TRBD2 (6 bases). This CDR3 is built from 15 residues. Germline CDR1 and CDR2: SNHLY and FYNNEI. Trimming removed 2 bases from V and 7 bases from J, with 15 bases in between.

The chain couples TRBV25-1 to TRBJ1-2, with TRBD1 as a possible D gene (6 bases). The CDR3 contains 15 residues. Trimming took off 1 base at V and 6 bases at J, with 15 bases between the two ends. CDR1 and CDR2 from the germline V gene are MGHDK and SYGVNS. CDR3 sequence (DNA): TGTGCCAGCAGTGAATTGCGCGGGGGCGCCGATGGCTACACCTTC. It specifies CASSELRGGADGYTF.

The rearrangement links TRBV10-3 to TRBJ2-5, with 7 nucleotides matching TRBD2. CDR1 ENHRY and CDR2 SYGVKD come from the germline V gene. The CDR3 runs 14 residues. V shed 10 bases, J shed 2 bases, and the junction held 10 bases outside the gene matches. The CDR3 region is CARQILAAQETQYF. CDR3 DNA sequence: TGTGCCAGGCAAATTCTAGCGGCTCAAGAGACCCAGTACTTC.

The chain recombines TRBV7-9 with TRBJ1-1; D unclear. Germline CDR1 reads SEHNR; CDR2 reads FQNEAQ (reference sequence). V lost 1 base and J lost 4, with 16 bases in between. This CDR3 comprises 16 residues. In DNA form, the CDR3 reads TGTGCCAGCAGCTTAGGAGAGTTTCGGGCGGGCACTGAAGCTTTCTTT. It codes for CASSLGEFRAGTEAFF.

This clone was seen only a few times. The CDR3: CASRRTGGNEKLFF. For the CDR3, the DNA is TGTGCCAGCCGGAGGACAGGGGGGAATGAAAAACTGTTTTTT. This sequence joins TRBV2 and TRBJ1-4, with 10 bases lining up with TRBD1. The V and J ends lost 8 bases and 5 bases, in that order; junction bases with no gene match: 5. Germline-derived CDR1 and CDR2 are SNHLY and FYNNEI. The CDR3 has 14 residues.